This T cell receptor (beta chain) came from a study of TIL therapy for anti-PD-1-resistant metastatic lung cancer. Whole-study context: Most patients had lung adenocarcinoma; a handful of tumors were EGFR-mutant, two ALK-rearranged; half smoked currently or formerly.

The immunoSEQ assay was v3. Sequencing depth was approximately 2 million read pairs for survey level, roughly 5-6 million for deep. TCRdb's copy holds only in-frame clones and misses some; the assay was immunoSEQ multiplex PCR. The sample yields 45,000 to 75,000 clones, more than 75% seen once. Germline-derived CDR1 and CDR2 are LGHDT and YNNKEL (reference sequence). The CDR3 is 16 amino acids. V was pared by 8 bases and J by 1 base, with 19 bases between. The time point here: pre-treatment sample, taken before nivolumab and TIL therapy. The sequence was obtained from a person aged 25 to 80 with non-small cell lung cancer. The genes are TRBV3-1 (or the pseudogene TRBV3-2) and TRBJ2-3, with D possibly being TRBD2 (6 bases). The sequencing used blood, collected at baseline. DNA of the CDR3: TGTGCCAGCCAAGAGGGACTGGACTTCCGCACAGATACGCAGTATTTT. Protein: CASQEGLDFRTDTQYF.